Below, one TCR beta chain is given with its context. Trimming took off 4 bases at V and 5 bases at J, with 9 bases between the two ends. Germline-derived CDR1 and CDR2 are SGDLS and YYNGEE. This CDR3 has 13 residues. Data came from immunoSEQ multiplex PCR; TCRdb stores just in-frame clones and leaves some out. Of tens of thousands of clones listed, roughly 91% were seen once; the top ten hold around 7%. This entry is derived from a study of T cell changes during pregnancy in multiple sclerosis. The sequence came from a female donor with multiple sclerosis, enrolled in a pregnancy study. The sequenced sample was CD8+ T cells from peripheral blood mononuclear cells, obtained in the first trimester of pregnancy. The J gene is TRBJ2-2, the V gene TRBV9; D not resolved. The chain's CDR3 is CASSLFKTGELFF. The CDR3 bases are TGTGCCAGCAGCCTATTTAAGACCGGGGAGCTGTTTTTT.